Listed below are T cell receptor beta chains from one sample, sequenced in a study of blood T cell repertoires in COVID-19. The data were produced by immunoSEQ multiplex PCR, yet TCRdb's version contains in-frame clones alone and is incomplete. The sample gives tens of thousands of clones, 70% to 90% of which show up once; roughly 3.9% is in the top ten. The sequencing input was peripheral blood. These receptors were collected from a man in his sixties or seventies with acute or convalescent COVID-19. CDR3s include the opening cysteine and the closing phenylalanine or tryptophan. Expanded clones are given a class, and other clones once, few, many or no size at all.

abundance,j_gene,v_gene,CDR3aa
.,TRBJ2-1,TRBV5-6,CASSLPGLPLSSYNEQFF
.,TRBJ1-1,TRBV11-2,CASSSAPRGRYTEAFF
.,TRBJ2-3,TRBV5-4,CASSLASGSTDTQYF
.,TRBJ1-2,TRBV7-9,CASSLIGDSYTF
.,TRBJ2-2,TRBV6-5,CASSSSALGNTGELFF
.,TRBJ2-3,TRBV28,CASSFTSGGFTDTQYF
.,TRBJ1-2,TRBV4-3,CASSQDATGQGSGYTF
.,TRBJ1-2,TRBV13,CASSGRPVVDRGLDGYTF
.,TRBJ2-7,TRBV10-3,CAISEGGFVYEQYF
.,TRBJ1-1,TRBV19,CASSVGFNPRGAFF
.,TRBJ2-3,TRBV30,CAWGSGGADTQYF
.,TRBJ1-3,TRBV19,CASSITHERTGNTIYF
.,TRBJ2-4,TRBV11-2,CASSSGVASGNIQYF
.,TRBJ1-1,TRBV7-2,CASSYALGGGTEAFF
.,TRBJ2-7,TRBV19,CASSTSLSYEQYF
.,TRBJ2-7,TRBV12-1,CASSAPLAGDEQYF
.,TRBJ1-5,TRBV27,CASSLVQGWQPQHF
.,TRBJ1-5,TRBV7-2,CASSWGTVSNQPQHF
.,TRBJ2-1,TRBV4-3,CASSQGDRGRDEQFF
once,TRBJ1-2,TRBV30,CAWSRPGESYGYTF
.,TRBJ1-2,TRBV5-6,CASSWAGQGNGYTF
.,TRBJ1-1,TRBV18,CASSSMGGQENTEAFF
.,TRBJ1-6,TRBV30,CAWKVGSSYNSPLHF
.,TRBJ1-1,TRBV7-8,CASSRDRGTEAFF
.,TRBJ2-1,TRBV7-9,CASSLAGGGPYNEQFF
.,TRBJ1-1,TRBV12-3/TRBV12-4,CASGRREETEAFF
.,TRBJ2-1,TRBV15,CATSKVRSILHNEQFF
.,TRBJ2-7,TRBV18,CASSQQGLNEQYF
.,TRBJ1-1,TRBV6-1,CASRRQGWGTEAFF
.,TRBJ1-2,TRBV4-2,CASSQPDRAGNYGYTF
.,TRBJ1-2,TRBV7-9,CASSLVINYGYTF
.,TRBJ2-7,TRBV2,CASMRGRTDYEQYF
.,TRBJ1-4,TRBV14,CASSQHTGGSEKLFF
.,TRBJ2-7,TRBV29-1,CSVEDPRRGSYEQYF
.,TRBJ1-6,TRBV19,CASRRQSSYNSPLHF
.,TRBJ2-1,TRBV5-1,CASNSANEQFF
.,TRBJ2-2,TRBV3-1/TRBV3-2,CASSQPMGGTTNTGELFF
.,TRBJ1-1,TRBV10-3,CAISVQGNTEAFF
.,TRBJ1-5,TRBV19,CASTTGVWGNQPQHF
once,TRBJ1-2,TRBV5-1,CASSSTQGGYGYTF
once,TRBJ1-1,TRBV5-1,CASTPREGAAVTEAFF
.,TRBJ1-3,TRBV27,CASSPLGWDSSISGNTIYF
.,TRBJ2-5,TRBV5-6,CASSLRDREETQYF
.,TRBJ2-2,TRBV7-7,CASSSLPTGGELFF
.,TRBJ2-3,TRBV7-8,CASSLVFWRGGRTDTQYF
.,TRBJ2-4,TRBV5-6,CASSPGSRGLTAKNIQYF
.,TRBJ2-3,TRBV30,CAWSELARDTQYF
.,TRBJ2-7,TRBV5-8,CASSLLQRYEQYF
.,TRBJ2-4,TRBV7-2,CASSFRGGQQLAKNIQYF
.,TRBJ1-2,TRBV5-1,CASSSTQGEHYGYTF
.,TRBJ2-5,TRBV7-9,CASSLGAETQYF
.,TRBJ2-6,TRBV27,CASSPHGQGAWRANVLTF
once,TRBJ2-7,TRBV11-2,CASSYGPSSGTAAYEQYF
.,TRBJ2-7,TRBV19,CASSRPSGQSYEQYF
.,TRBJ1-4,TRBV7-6,CASSIGTGGNEKLFF